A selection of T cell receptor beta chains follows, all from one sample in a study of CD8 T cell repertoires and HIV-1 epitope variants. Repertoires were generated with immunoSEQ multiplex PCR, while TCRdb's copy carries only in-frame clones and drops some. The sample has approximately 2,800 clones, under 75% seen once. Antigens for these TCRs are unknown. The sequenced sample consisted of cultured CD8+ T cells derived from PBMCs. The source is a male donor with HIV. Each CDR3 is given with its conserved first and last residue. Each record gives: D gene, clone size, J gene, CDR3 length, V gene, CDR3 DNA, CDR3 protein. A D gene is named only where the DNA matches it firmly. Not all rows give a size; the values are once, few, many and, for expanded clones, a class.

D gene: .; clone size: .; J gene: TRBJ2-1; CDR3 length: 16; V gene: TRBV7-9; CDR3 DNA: TGTGCCAGCAGCCCGGTAGTTATGCGGCGTTCCAATGAGCAGTTCTTC; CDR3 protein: CASSPVVMRRSNEQFF
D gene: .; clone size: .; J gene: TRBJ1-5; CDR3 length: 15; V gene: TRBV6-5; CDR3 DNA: TGTGCCAGCAGTGGGGGGCAGGGGATACATCAGCCCCAGCATTTT; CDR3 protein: CASSGGQGIHQPQHF
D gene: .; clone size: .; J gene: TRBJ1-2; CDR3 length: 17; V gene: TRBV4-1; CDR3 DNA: TGCGCCAGCAGCCAAGATCGGTGGGGGAGTCAGAACTATGGCTACACCTTC; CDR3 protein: CASSQDRWGSQNYGYTF
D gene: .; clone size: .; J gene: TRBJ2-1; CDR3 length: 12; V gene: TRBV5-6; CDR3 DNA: TGTGCCAGCAGCTCCAGACCGAATGAGCAGTTCTTC; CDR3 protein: CASSSRPNEQFF
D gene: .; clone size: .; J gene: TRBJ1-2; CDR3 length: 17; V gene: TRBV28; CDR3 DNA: TGTGCCAGCAGTCTCTCAAGGACGAGAACCTTTAACTATGGCTACACCTTC; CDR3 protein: CASSLSRTRTFNYGYTF
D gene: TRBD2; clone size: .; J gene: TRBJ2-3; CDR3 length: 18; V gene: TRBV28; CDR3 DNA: TGTGCCAGCAGTTTAGGACTAGCGGGGGGGATCGGCACAGATACGCAGTATTTT; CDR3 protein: CASSLGLAGGIGTDTQYF
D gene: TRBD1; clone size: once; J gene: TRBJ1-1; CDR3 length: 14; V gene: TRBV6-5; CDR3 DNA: TGTGCCAGCACCATGGGACAGGGTTACACTGAAGCTTTCTTT; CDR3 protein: CASTMGQGYTEAFF
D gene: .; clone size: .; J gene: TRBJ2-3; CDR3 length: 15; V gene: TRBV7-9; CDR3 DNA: TGTGCCAGCAGCGCTCGGGACTCGGCGACAGATACGCAGTATTTT; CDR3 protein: CASSARDSATDTQYF
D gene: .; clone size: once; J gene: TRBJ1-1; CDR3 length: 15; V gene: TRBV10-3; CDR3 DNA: TGTGCCATCAGTGGGGGGGAGGGCCCACGCACTGAAGCTTTCTTT; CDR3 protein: CAISGGEGPRTEAFF
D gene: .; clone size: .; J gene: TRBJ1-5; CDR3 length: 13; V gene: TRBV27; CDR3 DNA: TGTGCCAGCAGCAAGGGGGTCGCACAGCCCCAGCATTTT; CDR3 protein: CASSKGVAQPQHF
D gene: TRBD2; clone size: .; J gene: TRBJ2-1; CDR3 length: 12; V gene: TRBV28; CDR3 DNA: TGTGCCAGCAGCCGGGGGAGCGGGGATGGGTTCTTC; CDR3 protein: CASSRGSGDGFF
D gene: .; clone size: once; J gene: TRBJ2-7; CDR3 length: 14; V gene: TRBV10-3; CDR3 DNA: TGTGCCATCAAAGATGGGGCCAGCTCCTACGAGCAGTACTTC; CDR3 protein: CAIKDGASSYEQYF
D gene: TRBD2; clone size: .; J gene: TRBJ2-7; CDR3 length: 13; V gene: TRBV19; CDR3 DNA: TGTGCCAGTAGTTTAGCGGGGGGCCACGAGCAGTACTTC; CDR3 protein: CASSLAGGHEQYF
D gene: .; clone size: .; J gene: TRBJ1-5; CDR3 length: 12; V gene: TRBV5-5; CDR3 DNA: TGTGCCAGCAGCGATCACAATCAGCCCCAGCATTTT; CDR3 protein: CASSDHNQPQHF
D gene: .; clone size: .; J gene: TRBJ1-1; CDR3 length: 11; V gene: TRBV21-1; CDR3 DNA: TGTGCCAGCAGTAGAGGCACTGAAGCTTTCTTT; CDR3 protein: CASSRGTEAFF
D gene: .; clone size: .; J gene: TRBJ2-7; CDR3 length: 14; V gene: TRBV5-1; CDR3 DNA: TGCGCCAGCAACCCCTCGGGGTTCCGGGACGAGCAGTACTTC; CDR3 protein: CASNPSGFRDEQYF
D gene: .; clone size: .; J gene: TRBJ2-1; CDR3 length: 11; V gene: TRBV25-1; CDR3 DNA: TGTGCCAGCAGTCGGCTCGGTGAGCAGTTCTTC; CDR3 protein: CASSRLGEQFF
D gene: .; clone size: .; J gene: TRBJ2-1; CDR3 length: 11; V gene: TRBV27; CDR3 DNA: TGTGCCAGCAGTTTACACAATGAGCAGTTCTTC; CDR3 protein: CASSLHNEQFF
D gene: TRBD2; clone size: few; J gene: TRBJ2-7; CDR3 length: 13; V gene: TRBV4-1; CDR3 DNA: TGCGCCAGCAGCCAAGGGACTAGCAACGAGCAGTACTTC; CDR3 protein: CASSQGTSNEQYF
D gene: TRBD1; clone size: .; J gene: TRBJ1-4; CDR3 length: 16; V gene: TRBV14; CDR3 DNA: TGTGCCAGCAGCCAAGATCGAGGACAGGGAGTGGAAAAACTGTTTTTT; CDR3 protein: CASSQDRGQGVEKLFF
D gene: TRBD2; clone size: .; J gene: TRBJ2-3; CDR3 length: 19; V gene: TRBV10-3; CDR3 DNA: TGTGCCATCAGTGATCTCTTTAGCGGGAGGGAAGAATCCACAGATACGCAGTATTTT; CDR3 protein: CAISDLFSGREESTDTQYF
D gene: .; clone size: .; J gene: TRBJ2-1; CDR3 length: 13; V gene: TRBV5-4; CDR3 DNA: TGTGCCAGCAGCGGTAGCTCCTACAATGAGCAGTTCTTC; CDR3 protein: CASSGSSYNEQFF
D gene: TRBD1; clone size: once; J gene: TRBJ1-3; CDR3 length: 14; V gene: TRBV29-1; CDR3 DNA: TGCAGCGTTGACGGGACAGGGGCAGGAAACACCATATATTTT; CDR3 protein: CSVDGTGAGNTIYF
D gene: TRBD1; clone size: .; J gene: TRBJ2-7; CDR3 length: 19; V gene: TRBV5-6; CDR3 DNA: TGTGCCAGCAGCTTGGCCAGTGAATTCGACAGGGGACTCATCTACGAGCAGTACTTC; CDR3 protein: CASSLASEFDRGLIYEQYF
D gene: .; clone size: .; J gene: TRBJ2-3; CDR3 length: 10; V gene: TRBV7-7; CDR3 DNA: TGTGCTGCCGACCCAGATACGCAGTATTTT; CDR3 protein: CAADPDTQYF
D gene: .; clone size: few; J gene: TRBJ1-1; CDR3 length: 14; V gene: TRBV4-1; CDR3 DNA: TGCGCCAGCAGCCAAGGAGGGGTTGACACTGAAGCTTTCTTT; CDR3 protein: CASSQGGVDTEAFF
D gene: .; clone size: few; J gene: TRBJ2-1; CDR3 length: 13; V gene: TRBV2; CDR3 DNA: TGTGCCAGTCGGTCCCTGGACTCACCCGAGCAGTTCTTC; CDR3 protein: CASRSLDSPEQFF
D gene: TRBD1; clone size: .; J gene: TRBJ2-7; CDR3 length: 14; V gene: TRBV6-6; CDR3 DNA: TGTGCCAGCAGTGCCGGGACAGGGTACAACGAGCAGTACTTC; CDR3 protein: CASSAGTGYNEQYF
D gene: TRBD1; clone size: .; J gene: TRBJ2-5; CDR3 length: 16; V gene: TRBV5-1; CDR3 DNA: TGCGCCAGCAGCTTGACCCAAACAGGGGTCGGGGAGACCCAGTACTTC; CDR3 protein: CASSLTQTGVGETQYF
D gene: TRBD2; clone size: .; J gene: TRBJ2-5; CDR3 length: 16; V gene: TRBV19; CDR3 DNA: TGTGCCAGTAGCCAAGGGACTAGCGGGAGAGACGAGACCCAGTACTTC; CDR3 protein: CASSQGTSGRDETQYF
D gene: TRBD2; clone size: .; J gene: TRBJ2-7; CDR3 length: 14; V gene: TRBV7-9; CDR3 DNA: TGTGCCAGCAGCTTAGTAGCGGGCCCCTACGAGCAGTACTTC; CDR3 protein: CASSLVAGPYEQYF
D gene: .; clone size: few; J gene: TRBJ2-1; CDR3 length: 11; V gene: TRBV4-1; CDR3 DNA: TGCGCCAGCAGCCAATACAATGAGCAGTTCTTC; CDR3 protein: CASSQYNEQFF
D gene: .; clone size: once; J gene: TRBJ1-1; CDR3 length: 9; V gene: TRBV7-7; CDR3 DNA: TGTGCTAGCAGCTCTGAAGCTTTCTTT; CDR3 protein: CASSSEAFF
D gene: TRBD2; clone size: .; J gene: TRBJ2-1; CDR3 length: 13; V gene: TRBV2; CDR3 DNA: TGTGCCAGCAGTTTTGGGACTAGCGCAGAGCAGTTCTTC; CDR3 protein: CASSFGTSAEQFF
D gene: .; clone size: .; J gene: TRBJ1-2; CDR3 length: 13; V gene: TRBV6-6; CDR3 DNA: TGTGCCAGCAGTTACCCAGGAGACTATGGCTACACCTTC; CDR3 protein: CASSYPGDYGYTF
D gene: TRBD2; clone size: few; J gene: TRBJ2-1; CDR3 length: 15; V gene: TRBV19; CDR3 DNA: TGTGCCAGTAGTCTCGGGACTAGCGGATACAATGAGCAGTTCTTC; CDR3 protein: CASSLGTSGYNEQFF
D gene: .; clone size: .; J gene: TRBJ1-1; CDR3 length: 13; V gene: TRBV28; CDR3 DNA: TGTGCCAGCAGTTTATTATCGAGCACTGAAGCTTTCTTT; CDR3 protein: CASSLLSSTEAFF
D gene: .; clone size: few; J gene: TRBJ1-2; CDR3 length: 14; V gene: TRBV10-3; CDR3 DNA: TGTGCCATCAGTGAGCAATCCGGGAACTATGGCTACACCTTC; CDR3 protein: CAISEQSGNYGYTF
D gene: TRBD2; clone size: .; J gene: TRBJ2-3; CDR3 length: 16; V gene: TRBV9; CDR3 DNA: TGTGCCAGCAGCGCCTCCGGGACTAGTCAAACAGATACGCAGTATTTT; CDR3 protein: CASSASGTSQTDTQYF
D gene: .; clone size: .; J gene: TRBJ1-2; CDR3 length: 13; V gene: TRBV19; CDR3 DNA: TGTGCCAGTTCGAATCCTAGGGCCTATGGCTACACCTTC; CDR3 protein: CASSNPRAYGYTF
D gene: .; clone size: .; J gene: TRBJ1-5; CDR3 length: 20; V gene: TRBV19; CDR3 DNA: TGTGCCAGTAGTATAGCGCCAATCAGGTTCGGGGGGACCAGCAATCAGCCCCAGCATTTT; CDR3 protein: CASSIAPIRFGGTSNQPQHF
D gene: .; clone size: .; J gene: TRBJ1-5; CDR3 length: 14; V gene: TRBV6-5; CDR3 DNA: TGTGCCAGCAGGCAGAGGGGGATCGGTCAGCCCCAGCATTTT; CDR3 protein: CASRQRGIGQPQHF
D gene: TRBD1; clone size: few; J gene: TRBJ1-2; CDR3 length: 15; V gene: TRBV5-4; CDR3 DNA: TGTGCCAGCAGCTCGGAACAGGGGGACCCTAGAGGCTACACCTTC; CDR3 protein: CASSSEQGDPRGYTF
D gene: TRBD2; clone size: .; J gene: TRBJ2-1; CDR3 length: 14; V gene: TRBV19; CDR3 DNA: TGTGCCAGTTCCGGGACTAGCGGGATTGGTGAGCAGTTCTTC; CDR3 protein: CASSGTSGIGEQFF
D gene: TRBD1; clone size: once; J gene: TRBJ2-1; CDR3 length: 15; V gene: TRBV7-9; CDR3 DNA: TGTGCCAGCAGCCCCGACAGGGGATCTGATAATGAGCAGTTCTTC; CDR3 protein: CASSPDRGSDNEQFF